In its sample, the clone carrying this T cell receptor (beta chain) was seen a few times. The study isolated at least 6.5 million PBMCs from each sample. This sample is drawn from a study of blood T cells in healthy people across ages. A J-beta primer mix and a sample-barcoded 5' primer were used in a second PCR of roughly 7 to 12 cycles. Template switching added a 12-random-nucleotide identifier to every cDNA molecule. TCRdb independently ran MiXCR on the 5' RACE reads; one entry per CDR3 protein. Of over 600,000 distinct CDR3 sequences listed, about 43% are singletons. Per the germline V gene, CDR1 is SEHNR and CDR2 is FQNEAQ (reference sequence). This CDR3 has 15 residues. Trimming cost V 5 bases and J 3 bases; bases outside gene matches: 8.

The sequence was collected from a man aged 80 or over in good health. The V gene is TRBV7-9, the J gene TRBJ2-7, with 9 positions matching TRBD1. What was sequenced was blood. CDR3 region: CASSATRDRVYEQYF. CDR3 DNA sequence: TGTGCCAGCAGCGCGACCCGGGACAGGGTCTACGAGCAGTACTTC. Complete variable domain (other parts from reference TRBV7-9 and TRBJ2-7): DTGVSQNPRHKITKRGQNVTFRCDPISEHNRLYWYRQTLGQGPEFLTYFQNEAQLEKSRLLSDRFSAERPKGSFSTLEIQRTEQGDSAMYLCASSATRDRVYEQYFGPGTRLTVT.